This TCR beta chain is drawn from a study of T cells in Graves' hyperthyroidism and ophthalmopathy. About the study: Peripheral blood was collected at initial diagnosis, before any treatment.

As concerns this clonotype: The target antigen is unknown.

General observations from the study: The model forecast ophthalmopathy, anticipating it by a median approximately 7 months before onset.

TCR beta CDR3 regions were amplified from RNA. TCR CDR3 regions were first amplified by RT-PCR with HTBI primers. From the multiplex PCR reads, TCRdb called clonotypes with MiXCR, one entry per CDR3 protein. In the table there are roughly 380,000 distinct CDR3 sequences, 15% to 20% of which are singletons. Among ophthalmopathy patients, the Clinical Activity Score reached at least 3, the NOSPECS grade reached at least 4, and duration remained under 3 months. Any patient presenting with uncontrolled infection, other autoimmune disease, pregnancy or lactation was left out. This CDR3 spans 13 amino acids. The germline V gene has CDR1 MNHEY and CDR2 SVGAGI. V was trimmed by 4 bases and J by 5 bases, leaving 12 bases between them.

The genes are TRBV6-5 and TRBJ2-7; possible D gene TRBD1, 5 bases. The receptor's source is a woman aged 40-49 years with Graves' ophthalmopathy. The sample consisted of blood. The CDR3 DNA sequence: TGTGCCAGCAGTTTCCCAGGGAATCACGAGCAGTACTTC. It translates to CASSFPGNHEQYF.